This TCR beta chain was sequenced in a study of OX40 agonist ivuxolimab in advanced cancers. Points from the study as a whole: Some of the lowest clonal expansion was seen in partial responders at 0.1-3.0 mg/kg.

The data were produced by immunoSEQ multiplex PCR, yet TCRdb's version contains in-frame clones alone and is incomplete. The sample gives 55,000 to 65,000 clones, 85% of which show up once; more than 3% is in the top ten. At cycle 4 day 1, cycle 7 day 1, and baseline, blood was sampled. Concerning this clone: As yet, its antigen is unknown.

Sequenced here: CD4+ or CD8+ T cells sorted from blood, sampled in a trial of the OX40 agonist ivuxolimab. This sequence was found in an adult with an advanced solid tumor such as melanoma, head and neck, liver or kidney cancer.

CDR3 nucleotides: TGTGCCAGTTTGGACAGCTATTACAATGAGCAGTTCTTC. Amino acids: CASLDSYYNEQFF. The V and J genes are TRBV6-5 and TRBJ2-1, with D tentatively TRBD1 (6 bases). The CDR3 is 13 amino acids. With 9 bases removed from V and 4 bases from J, the gap between germline ends came to 13 bases. Looked up from germline, CDR1 is MNHEY and CDR2 is SVGAGI.